The 31 T cell receptor beta chains below come from one sample, sequenced in a study of tumor-infiltrating lymphocytes in oesophageal squamous cell carcinoma. A single record per CDR3 protein comes from TCRdb applying MiXCR to the PCR reads. The sample records some 16,000 distinct CDR3 sequences, roughly 55% being singletons. The sequencing sample was made of esophageal tumor tissue. These receptors were collected from a male donor with esophageal squamous cell carcinoma.

V usage is TRBV25-1 and J usage is TRBJ2-7; 10 bases agree with TRBD2. The CDR3 has 16 amino acids. The germline V gene has CDR1 MGHDK and CDR2 SYGVNS. The ends lost 5 bases at V and 7 bases at J; junction bases unmatched: 14. This CDR3 reads CASSPFQREGPNEQYF. The CDR3 region has the DNA TGTGCCAGCAGTCCATTCCAGCGGGAGGGCCCCAATGAGCAGTACTTC.

This clonotype was seen a few times. V is TRBV7-3 and J is TRBJ2-7; 9 bases fit TRBD1. This CDR3 has 12 residues. V gave up 5 bases and J gave up 8 bases; unmatched junction bases: 4. In germline, CDR1 is SGHTA, CDR2 FQGTGA. CDR3 region: CASSTTGGKQYF. CDR3 nucleotide sequence: TGTGCCAGCAGCACGACAGGGGGAAAGCAGTACTTC.

The chain employs TRBV24-1 and TRBJ2-3, with no clear D. V lost 9 bases to trimming and J lost 4 bases, with 10 bases between them. CDR1 and CDR2 (germline): KGHDR, SFDVKD. CDR3 length: 12 amino acids. CDR3 sequence: CATGTQADTQYF. The DNA of the CDR3 is TGTGCCACCGGTACGCAGGCAGATACGCAGTATTTT.

In its sample, this clonotype was seen a few times. The V call is TRBV12-3 or TRBV12-4, the J call TRBJ2-1; D might be TRBD1 (6 bases). This CDR3 has 12 residues. Trimming took off 7 bases at V and 5 bases at J, with 9 bases between the two ends. The DNA of the CDR3 is TGTGCCAGCATCGGACAGAACAATGAGCAGTTCTTC. This encodes CASIGQNNEQFF.

This clonotype has ten or more counts. Possible read error: a much larger clone is one base away. This chain links TRBV5-4 with TRBJ2-7, with 9 bases fitting TRBD2. In germline, CDR1 is SGHNT, CDR2 YYREEE (reference sequence). The CDR3 contains 15 residues. This chain's CDR3 is CASGAGGGTYNEQYF. The DNA of the CDR3 is TGCGCCAGCGGGGCGGGAGGGGGGACCTACAATGAGCAGTACTTC.

This clonotype is labeled as medium-sized. CDR3 DNA sequence: TGTGCCAGCAGTTCTCGAGGGGGCGCCTCCTACGAGCAGTACTTC. Amino acid sequence: CASSSRGGASYEQYF. V is TRBV6-6 and J is TRBJ2-7, with 7 positions matching TRBD1. V dropped 4 bases and J dropped 0; count of bases not matched to a gene: 6. This CDR3 is 15 amino acids long. CDR1 and CDR2 from the germline V gene are MNHNY and SVGAGI (reference sequence).

CDR3 in DNA: TGTGCCAGCAGCCCTTACCGGGGGGTACACAATGAGCAGTTCTTC. It specifies CASSPYRGVHNEQFF. The chain couples TRBV12-3 or TRBV12-4 to TRBJ2-5; TRBD2 aligns across 7 bases. Matching the DNA end better, TRBJ2-1 makes the J call doubtful. The CDR3 covers 15 residues.

As to this clonotype: This may stem from a read error, because a much larger clone lies one nucleotide away. The CDR3 region has the DNA TGCACCAGCAGTCCACAGACAGGGGGCACTGAAGCTTTCTTT. This gives the protein CTSSPQTGGTEAFF. The chain uses TRBV10-2 and TRBJ1-1; 9 bases agree with TRBD1. The germline V gene has CDR1 WSHSY and CDR2 SAAADI. This CDR3 has 14 residues.

Of note for this clonotype: Its ends do not fully match the called genes, so a read error is possible. V gene TRBV7-2 combines with J gene TRBJ2-4, with D possibly matching TRBD1 (6 bases). This CDR3 is built from 12 residues. From germline, CDR1 is SGHTA and CDR2 FQGNSA. CDR3: CASSLAIGQKFF. The CDR3 bases are TGTGCCAGCAGCTTAGCTATTGGACAGAAGTTCTTC. The full variable domain, in which reference TRBV7-2 and TRBJ2-4 provide the parts outside the CDR3, is GAGVSQSPSNKVTEKGKDVELRCDPISGHTALYWYRQSLGQGLEFLIYFQGNSAPDKSGLPSDRFSAERTGGSVSTLTIQRTQQEDSAVYLCASSLAIGQKFFGAGTRLSVL.

The CDR3 DNA reads as TGTGCCAGCACCAAGGACAGGGTGGAGAATGAGCAGTTCTTC. It encodes CASTKDRVENEQFF. V and J are TRBV6-1 and TRBJ2-1, with TRBD1 matching over 8 bases. Germline V gene sequence: CDR1 MNHNS, CDR2 SASEGT. The CDR3 totals 14 residues. The ends lost 7 bases at V and 7 bases at J; junction bases unmatched: 9.

The chain is built from TRBV12-3 or TRBV12-4 and TRBJ2-3; 8 bases are a match to TRBD1. The CDR3 length is 16 residues. The V gene end was trimmed by 1 base and the J gene end by 2 bases; junction bases not matched to a gene: 5. The CDR3 DNA reads TGTGCCAGCAGTTTAGTGGGACAGGCTTCCACAGATACGCAGTATTTT. Amino acids: CASSLVGQASTDTQYF.

V is TRBV6-1 and J is TRBJ2-3; D is undetermined. The germline CDR1 and CDR2 sequences are MNHNS and SASEGT. The ends were cut back, 0 bases at V and 3 bases at J, with 19 bases in the middle. There are 18 residues in the CDR3. CDR3 in amino acids: CASSEAIQETDTTDTQYF. As DNA, the CDR3 is TGTGCCAGCAGTGAAGCGATTCAGGAAACGGATACTACAGATACGCAGTATTTT.

The J gene is TRBJ2-7, the V gene TRBV28; D may be TRBD1 or TRBD2 (5 bases each). TRBJ2-5 matches the DNA end more closely, so the J call is doubtful. This CDR3 has 16 amino acids. The germline V gene encodes CDR1 MDHEN and CDR2 SYDVKM. CDR3 region: CASSLILGDLQETQYF. The CDR3 DNA reads as TGTGCCAGCAGTTTAATCTTGGGGGACCTACAAGAGACCCAGTACTTC.

The chain is built from TRBV27 and TRBJ1-2; 8 positions match TRBD1. Germline lookup yields CDR1 MNHEY and CDR2 SMNVEV (reference sequence). V trimming: 4 bases; J trimming: 3 bases; junction bases outside the gene matches: 7. The CDR3 spans 15 residues. The CDR3 coding sequence is TGTGCCAGCAGTTCCCGACAGGGGATAGACTATGGCTACACCTTC. Amino acid sequence: CASSSRQGIDYGYTF.

This clonotype was recorded once. At one of its ends the junction is not consistent with the germline gene, which may arise from a read error. The chain has TRBV7-8 and TRBJ2-5; 9 nucleotides match TRBD2. Germline CDR1 SGHVS, CDR2 FQNEAQ. The CDR3 runs to 14 residues. For the CDR3, the DNA is TGTGCCAGCACCTTAGCGGGGGATCGAGAGACCCAGTACTTC. Protein: CASTLAGDRETQYF.

The sample holds many counts of this clonotype. No conserved phenylalanine or tryptophan is present at the end of the CDR3, so a read error is the likely explanation. The DNA is omitted, as the CDR3 cannot be located on it reliably, and the CDR3 follows TCRdb's listing. The gene calls are TRBV5-1 and TRBJ2-6; the table's D call TRBD1 went unverified against the DNA. 9 amino acids form the CDR3, both terminal residues included. Germline CDR1 reads SGHRS; CDR2 reads YFSETQ. The chain's CDR3 is CASSLVPGT.

The V gene is TRBV2, the J gene TRBJ2-1; 7 nucleotides align to TRBD1. Germline V CDR1 and CDR2: SNHLY, FYNNEI. This CDR3 is 16 amino acids long. Trimming at V came to 5 bases and at J to 1 base, leaving 8 bases not matched to a gene. The CDR3 DNA sequence: TGTGCCAGCAGTTTCGACAGGGACCTATCCTACAATGAGCAGTTCTTC. Translated, it gives CASSFDRDLSYNEQFF.

In its sample, this clonotype was seen a few times. A much larger clone sits a single nucleotide away, making a read error possible. This chain connects TRBV28 to TRBJ2-7; D gene unclear. The CDR3 length is 14 residues. Trimming cost V 5 bases and J 7 bases, with 18 bases left between them. Germline CDR1 reads MDHEN; CDR2 reads SYDVKM. The CDR3 here is CASSERPSYNEQYF. In DNA, the CDR3 is TGTGCCAGCAGTGAGAGGCCCTCCTACAATGAGCAGTACTTC. Full variable domain (missing parts from reference TRBV28 and TRBJ2-7): DVKVTQSSRYLVKRTGEKVFLECVQDMDHENMFWYRQDPGLGLRLIYFSYDVKMKEKGDIPEGYSVSREKKERFSLILESASTNQTSMYLCASSERPSYNEQYFGPGTRLTVT.

There are a few counts of this clonotype. The DNA for the CDR3 is TGTGCCAGCAGTTTAAAGGGAGGATACAATGAGCAGTTCTTC. The encoded protein is CASSLKGGYNEQFF. V and J are TRBV27 and TRBJ2-1; D might be TRBD2 (6 bases). The CDR3 runs to 14 residues. CDR1 is MNHEY and CDR2 is SMNVEV in the germline V gene (reference sequence). Deletions cut 2 bases from V and 4 bases from J, with 9 bases between.

In this sample, this clonotype turned up many times. This may be a read error: a much more frequent sequence differs by one nucleotide. The V and J genes are TRBV25-1 and TRBJ2-4, with 7 bases matching TRBD2. V shed 5 bases and J 13 bases; nucleotides not matched to a gene: 11. CDR1 is MGHDK and CDR2 is SYGVNS in the germline V gene. The CDR3 spans 13 residues. The CDR3 here is CASSPQGLFEQYF. As DNA, the CDR3 is TGTGCCAGCAGTCCTCAGGGACTATTTGAGCAGTACTTC. Combining the CDR3 with reference TRBV25-1 and TRBJ2-4 gives the whole variable domain EADIYQTPRYLVIGTGKKITLECSQTMGHDKMYWYQQDPGMELHLIHYSYGVNSTEKGDLSSESTVSRIRTEHFPLTLESARPSHTSQYLCASSPQGLFEQYFGAGTRLSVL.

This chain links TRBV2 with TRBJ2-5; D might be TRBD2 (6 bases). The CDR3 length is 13 residues. In germline, CDR1 is SNHLY, CDR2 FYNNEI. V was pared by 0 bases and J by 11 bases, with 13 bases between. For the CDR3, the DNA is TGTGCCAGCAGTGAAGCGGGCGGGAATGAGCAGTACTTC. Translating gives CASSEAGGNEQYF.

This rearrangement joins TRBV7-2 to TRBJ2-1; D is unresolved. The J call may be faulty, since TRBJ1-2 better matches the DNA end. This CDR3 is 14 amino acids long. Germline-derived CDR1 and CDR2 are SGHTA and FQGNSA. The CDR3 coding sequence is TGTGCCAGCAGCTTAGGTCGGGCCAACTATGGCTACACCTTC. Residues: CASSLGRANYGYTF.

This clonotype is judged medium-sized. This chain connects TRBV7-6 to TRBJ2-7; 10 nucleotides align to TRBD1. The germline V gene encodes CDR1 SGHVS and CDR2 FNYEAQ. This CDR3 comprises 13 residues. The J segment lost 4 bases and the V segment lost 5 bases, leaving 2 bases of the junction unmatched. As DNA, the CDR3 is TGTGCCAGCAGCAGGGACAGGGGATACGAGCAGTACTTC. Translated: CASSRDRGYEQYF.

The chain is built from TRBV6-2 or TRBV6-3 and TRBJ2-5; possible D gene TRBD2, 5 bases. With the DNA end fitting TRBJ2-1 better, the J assignment may be wrong. The germline V gene has CDR1 MNHEY and CDR2 SVGEGT. This CDR3 is 11 amino acids long. Here the CDR3 DNA reads TGTGCCAGCAGGTCTAGCATTGAGCAGTTCTTC. Its protein product is CASRSSIEQFF.

J is TRBJ2-5 and V is TRBV5-1, with D possibly being TRBD2 (5 bases). CDR3 size: 16 residues. Germline V gene sequence: CDR1 SGHRS, CDR2 YFSETQ. Between the trimmed V and J ends, which lost 0 bases and 0 bases, there was a span of 12 bases. The CDR3 nucleotides read TGCGCCAGCAGCTTGGCGAGGGTTTCGTACCAAGAGACCCAGTACTTC. It translates to CASSLARVSYQETQYF.

V usage is TRBV11-1 and J usage is TRBJ1-2; TRBD1 is a possible D gene (6 bases). Trimming took 1 base from V and 7 from J, leaving 13 bases between them. The CDR3 extends over 14 amino acids. Germline V gene data show CDR1 as SGHAT and CDR2 as FQDESV (reference sequence). The CDR3 here is CASSLDGGVRGYTF. CDR3 bases: TGTGCCAGCAGCTTAGATGGGGGCGTCCGTGGCTACACCTTC.

About this clonotype itself: A read error is likely, as this CDR3 ends without the conserved phenylalanine or tryptophan. No DNA is shown, since the ends of the CDR3 on it are uncertain; the CDR3 is the one TCRdb lists. The rearrangement joins TRBV7-2 to TRBJ2-7. CDR1 and CDR2 from the germline V gene are SGHTA and FQGNSA. 16 amino acids form the CDR3, both terminal residues included. This chain's CDR3 is CASSLAAGNYGYTFGS.

The chain uses TRBV6-1 and TRBJ1-3, with a tentative D call TRBD1 (5 bases). V lost 5 bases and J lost 0, with 11 bases in between. The length of the CDR3 is 15 residues. Looked up from germline, CDR1 is MNHNS and CDR2 is SASEGT. Written as DNA, the CDR3 is TGTGCCAGCAGTTCCCGACAGATCTCTGGAAACACCATATATTTT. Amino acids: CASSSRQISGNTIYF.

This clonotype was observed many times. The genes are TRBV19 and TRBJ2-2; TRBD1 aligns across 8 bases. V dropped 4 bases and J dropped 1; count of bases not matched to a gene: 2. The germline gives CDR1 LNHDA, CDR2 SQIVND (reference sequence). The CDR3 loop spans 15 amino acids. The CDR3: CASSKGTGNTGELFF. In DNA form, the CDR3 reads TGTGCCAGTAGTAAAGGGACAGGGAACACCGGGGAGCTGTTTTTT.

V gene TRBV7-2 combines with J gene TRBJ1-1; tentatively, D is TRBD1 (6 bases). The germline CDR1 and CDR2 sequences are SGHTA and FQGNSA. This CDR3 has 14 amino acids. V gave up 5 bases and J gave up 8 bases, with 18 bases separating them. The chain's CDR3 is CASSRDTRTPEAFF. The CDR3 DNA sequence: TGTGCCAGCAGCCGGGACACCCGGACGCCAGAAGCTTTCTTT. Full variable domain (remainder filled in from reference TRBV7-2 and TRBJ1-1): GAGVSQSPSNKVTEKGKDVELRCDPISGHTALYWYRQSLGQGLEFLIYFQGNSAPDKSGLPSDRFSAERTGGSVSTLTIQRTQQEDSAVYLCASSRDTRTPEAFFGQGTRLTVV.

The chain employs TRBV7-6 and TRBJ2-2; 9 bases match TRBD2. The CDR3 spans 15 residues. V lost 5 bases, J lost 4 bases, and 5 bases stayed unmatched. Germline CDR1 is SGHVS and CDR2 is FNYEAQ. The CDR3 nucleotides are TGTGCCAGCAGCGCTAGCGGGATGATCACCGGGGAGCTGTTTTTT. This gives the protein CASSASGMITGELFF.